This paragraph covers one TCR beta chain sequence. The antigen remains undetermined. The sample comes from a study of Siglec-9 on CD8 T cells in melanoma. Trimming at V came to 3 bases and at J to 3 bases, leaving 3 bases not matched to a gene. This CDR3 has 16 amino acids. The germline gives CDR1 LNHDA, CDR2 SQIVND (reference sequence). Whole-study findings and limits: In melanoma tumors, a Siglec-9-marked effector memory CD8+ subset reportedly appeared to accumulate.

Some clones are missing from TCRdb's copy, which holds only in-frame ones; the method was immunoSEQ multiplex PCR. The sample carries 25,000 to 35,000 clones, roughly 80% recorded once. The V and J genes are TRBV19 and TRBJ2-1; 12 bases are a match to TRBD2. The clonotype originates from a human donor in good health. Material for sequencing was Siglec-9- CD8+ T cells sorted from blood. CDR3 in DNA: TGTGCCAGTAGTATCGGACTAGCGGGGATCTACAATGAGCAGTTCTTC. Translated, it gives CASSIGLAGIYNEQFF.